A selection of T cell receptor beta chains follows, all from one sample in a study of regulatory T cells in long-lasting Graves disease. One entry per CDR3 protein results from TCRdb running MiXCR on the multiplex PCR reads. The sample lists about 440,000 distinct CDR3 sequences; 15% were seen once. This same sample was also taken into another study, of T cells in Graves' hyperthyroidism and ophthalmopathy.

Sequences were derived from peripheral blood mononuclear cells (PBMCs), sampled at new diagnosis, from a patient treated with antithyroid drugs. These receptors came from a woman in her 30s with Graves disease. The CDR3 runs from the conserved cysteine through the conserved F or W. The order of the fields is V gene, D gene, J gene, clone size, CDR3 protein, CDR3 DNA. A D gene is named only where the DNA matches it firmly. Rows give clone size only sometimes, using once, few, many, or a class for an expanded clone.

v_call: TRBV12-3/TRBV12-4
d_call: TRBD1
j_call: TRBJ2-5
clone_size: many
cdr3_aa: CASSRQGAESETQYF
cdr3_nt: TGTGCCAGCAGCCGACAGGGGGCCGAGTCGGAGACCCAGTACTTC

v_call: TRBV18
d_call: TRBD2
j_call: TRBJ2-1
clone_size: -
cdr3_aa: CASSPTGLAGGNEQFF
cdr3_nt: TGTGCCAGCTCACCGACCGGACTAGCGGGAGGCAATGAGCAGTTCTTC

v_call: TRBV29-1
d_call: -
j_call: TRBJ1-2
clone_size: few
cdr3_aa: CSVPGNTVGYTF
cdr3_nt: TGCAGCGTTCCGGGGAATACTGTTGGCTACACCTTC

v_call: TRBV27
d_call: -
j_call: TRBJ2-3
clone_size: many
cdr3_aa: CASSLSEGSRDTQYF
cdr3_nt: TGTGCCAGCAGTTTATCAGAGGGTAGCAGGGATACGCAGTATTTT

v_call: TRBV27
d_call: TRBD1
j_call: TRBJ1-1
clone_size: few
cdr3_aa: CASSLPGGVNTEAFF
cdr3_nt: TGTGCCAGCAGTTTACCAGGGGGCGTGAACACTGAAGCTTTCTTT

v_call: TRBV6-2/TRBV6-3
d_call: -
j_call: TRBJ1-2
clone_size: -
cdr3_aa: CASSYSTRGTWAGGYTF
cdr3_nt: TGTGCCAGCAGTTACTCGACTCGGGGAACTTGGGCTGGTGGCTACACCTTC

v_call: TRBV20-1
d_call: TRBD2
j_call: TRBJ2-1
clone_size: many
cdr3_aa: CSASSSGRFSYNEQFF
cdr3_nt: TGCAGTGCTAGCAGTAGCGGGAGGTTTTCCTACAATGAGCAGTTCTTC

v_call: TRBV6-9
d_call: TRBD1
j_call: TRBJ2-1
clone_size: -
cdr3_aa: CASSYGQGRNEQFF
cdr3_nt: TGTGCCAGCAGTTACGGACAGGGACGCAATGAGCAGTTCTTC

v_call: TRBV20-1
d_call: -
j_call: TRBJ2-5
clone_size: many
cdr3_aa: CSAREGSWGAQETQYF
cdr3_nt: TGCAGTGCTAGAGAAGGCTCCTGGGGGGCCCAAGAGACCCAGTACTTC

v_call: TRBV7-6
d_call: -
j_call: TRBJ2-1
clone_size: many
cdr3_aa: CASSLGTPYNEQFF
cdr3_nt: TGTGCCAGCAGCTTAGGGACACCCTACAATGAGCAGTTCTTC

v_call: TRBV6-1
d_call: -
j_call: TRBJ1-2
clone_size: few
cdr3_aa: CASSAGLRYGYTF
cdr3_nt: TGTGCCAGCAGCGCTGGGCTCCGCTATGGCTACACCTTC

v_call: TRBV7-9
d_call: -
j_call: TRBJ2-7
clone_size: few
cdr3_aa: CASSPDPSSYEQYF
cdr3_nt: TGTGCCAGCAGCCCGGATCCGAGCTCCTACGAGCAGTACTTC

v_call: TRBV12-3/TRBV12-4
d_call: -
j_call: TRBJ1-2
clone_size: many
cdr3_aa: CASSLPRNKEGYTF
cdr3_nt: TGTGCCAGCAGTTTACCCCGCAACAAGGAAGGCTACACCTTC

v_call: TRBV11-2
d_call: -
j_call: TRBJ2-2
clone_size: many
cdr3_aa: CASSPRGAALNTGELFF
cdr3_nt: TGTGCCAGCAGCCCTAGGGGGGCAGCTCTGAACACCGGGGAGCTGTTTTTT

v_call: TRBV12-3/TRBV12-4
d_call: TRBD2
j_call: TRBJ2-1
clone_size: -
cdr3_aa: CASSSAGTSGGNEQFF
cdr3_nt: TGTGCCAGCAGTTCCGCCGGGACTAGCGGGGGTAATGAGCAGTTCTTC

v_call: TRBV29-1
d_call: -
j_call: TRBJ2-4
clone_size: few
cdr3_aa: CSVEYSSLAKNIQYF
cdr3_nt: TGCAGCGTTGAATATAGCAGTCTAGCCAAAAACATTCAGTACTTC

v_call: TRBV19
d_call: -
j_call: TRBJ2-1
clone_size: few
cdr3_aa: CASSTIGRNEQFF
cdr3_nt: TGTGCCAGTAGTACGATTGGCCGGAATGAGCAGTTCTTC

v_call: TRBV20-1
d_call: -
j_call: TRBJ1-5
clone_size: few
cdr3_aa: CSAKLRRPNQPQHF
cdr3_nt: TGCAGTGCTAAGTTAAGGCGGCCCAATCAGCCCCAGCATTTT

v_call: TRBV28
d_call: -
j_call: TRBJ2-5
clone_size: many
cdr3_aa: CASSPEWETQYF
cdr3_nt: TGTGCCAGCAGCCCCGAGTGGGAGACCCAGTACTTC

v_call: TRBV11-2
d_call: -
j_call: TRBJ2-3
clone_size: many
cdr3_aa: CASSQVTGTQYF
cdr3_nt: TGTGCCAGCAGCCAGGTGACTGGTACGCAGTATTTT